Presented here are 30 T cell receptor beta chains from one specimen sequenced in a study of T cell repertoires in cytomegalovirus infection. These receptors lack a known antigen. TCRdb reprocessed the reads via MiXCR and lists one record per CDR3 protein. The top ten hold 20% of the sample, which has some 320,000 distinct CDR3 sequences, almost 30% seen once. Sequenced material: cultured PBMCs, taken from culture after CMV antigen stimulation. Receptors originate from a human donor in good health (CMV status not recorded). Some clones in this sample may be carry-over from other donors' samples.

The CDR3 sequence: CAISRPGQGDTGELFF. CDR3 coding DNA: TGTGCCATCAGCAGACCGGGACAGGGGGACACCGGGGAGCTGTTTTTT. The chain recombines TRBV10-3 with TRBJ2-2; 11 bases align to TRBD1. The V and J ends lost 6 bases and 3 bases, in that order; junction bases with no gene match: 6. The CDR3 totals 16 residues. Germline CDR1 reads ENHRY; CDR2 reads SYGVKD.

The rearrangement uses TRBV19 and TRBJ2-3; D not certain. Germline CDR1 LNHDA, CDR2 SQIVND (reference sequence). The CDR3 sequence is 13 residues long. V was pared by 3 bases and J by 4 bases, with 8 bases between. The CDR3 region is CASSIPQADTQYF. CDR3 DNA: TGTGCCAGTAGTATCCCGCAGGCAGATACGCAGTATTTT.

This clonotype was seen repeatedly, ten times or more. The gene calls are TRBV12-3 or TRBV12-4 and TRBJ2-3; D remains ambiguous. The CDR3 totals 12 residues. V was clipped by 6 bases and J by 2 bases, with 6 bases between them. The CDR3 coding sequence is TGTGCCAGCAGCCGGACCACAGATACGCAGTATTTT. It specifies CASSRTTDTQYF.

The V call is TRBV7-9, the J call TRBJ2-3; no reliable D call. Germline V gene sequence: CDR1 SEHNR, CDR2 FQNEAQ (reference sequence). The CDR3 spans 10 residues. The ends were cut back, 8 bases at V and 5 bases at J, with 5 bases in the middle. The CDR3 here is CASGEDTQYF. The CDR3, as DNA: TGTGCCAGCGGTGAAGATACGCAGTATTTT.

This clonotype was seen a few times. J is TRBJ1-3 and V is TRBV18; no definite D call. Germline V CDR1 and CDR2: KGHSH, LQKENI. The CDR3 covers 14 residues. V was trimmed by 3 bases and J by 4 bases, leaving 10 bases between them. The CDR3 loop reads CASSPNRGGNTIYF. In nucleotides, the CDR3 is TGTGCCAGCTCACCGAACCGCGGGGGAAACACCATATATTTT.

The genes are TRBV25-1 and TRBJ1-2; D is ambiguous. Germline CDR1 MGHDK, CDR2 SYGVNS. V lost 5 bases to trimming and J lost 8 bases, with 12 bases between them. This CDR3 is 12 amino acids long. The CDR3 here is CASSLPGLGYTF. In nucleotides, the CDR3 is TGTGCCAGCAGTCTGCCCGGATTGGGCTACACCTTC.

Here the CDR3 DNA reads TGTGCCAGCAGCTTCCCGAACGCAGTCGGAGGTCGCACAGATACGCAGTATTTT. Protein sequence: CASSFPNAVGGRTDTQYF. The chain is built from TRBV7-9 and TRBJ2-3, with TRBD2 as a possible D gene (5 bases). Germline CDR1 SEHNR, CDR2 FQNEAQ (reference sequence). V gave up 3 bases and J gave up 1 base, with 20 bases separating them. This CDR3 has 18 amino acids.

The CDR3 region has the DNA TGTGCCAGCTCACCCCAGGGTACGGAGAATGAAAAACTGTTTTTT. It codes for CASSPQGTENEKLFF. The rearrangement uses TRBV18 and TRBJ1-4; D may be TRBD1 (5 bases). V was cut by 3 bases and J by 5 bases, with 13 bases left in between. CDR1 and CDR2 from the germline V gene are KGHSH and LQKENI. The CDR3 contains 15 residues.

Worth noting for this clonotype: A much larger clone differs from this one at a single base, so this may be a read error. This rearrangement joins TRBV7-3 to TRBJ2-3; D remains unclear. This CDR3 region has 15 residues. The germline CDR1 and CDR2 sequences are SGHTA and FQGTGA. V lost 3 bases, J lost 0 bases, and 10 bases lay in between. The CDR3 region is CASSFQPSSTDTQYF. The DNA of the CDR3 is TGTGCCAGCAGCTTTCAGCCATCTAGCACAGATACGCAGTATTTT.

This clonotype was seen just once. The chain employs TRBV19 and TRBJ1-4; no reliable D call. The CDR3 is 18 residues long. Germline CDR1 reads LNHDA; CDR2 reads SQIVND (reference sequence). Trimming took off 5 bases at V and 0 bases at J, with 19 bases between the two ends. This CDR3 is CASSPTGPAISTNEKLFF. For the CDR3, the DNA is TGTGCCAGTAGTCCCACCGGGCCCGCTATTTCAACTAATGAAAAACTGTTTTTT.

This clonotype was seen only once. The rearrangement uses TRBV27 and TRBJ1-2; TRBD1 matches 9 bases. CDR3 length: 14 amino acids. Germline V gives CDR1 MNHEY, CDR2 SMNVEV (reference sequence). V was clipped by 6 bases and J by 3 bases; unmatched bases: 5. CDR3 nucleotides: TGTGCCAGCAGCTTCCGGGACAGGGACTATGGCTACACCTTC. This gives the protein CASSFRDRDYGYTF.

The rearrangement joins TRBV10-3 to TRBJ1-5, with unresolved D. CDR1 and CDR2 from the germline V gene are ENHRY and SYGVKD. V dropped 0 bases and J dropped 7 bases, with 4 bases sitting between them. The CDR3 is 12 amino acids. The CDR3 spells CAISESGQPQHF. The CDR3 nucleotides read TGTGCCATCAGTGAGTCGGGGCAGCCCCAGCATTTT.

Ten or more counts support this clonotype. CDR3: CASSLGGGRLDTQYF. CDR3 DNA: TGTGCCAGCAGCTTAGGCGGCGGGAGACTGGATACGCAGTATTTT. The chain uses TRBV7-9 and TRBJ2-3; 7 bases agree with TRBD2. Germline V gene lookup returns CDR1 SEHNR and CDR2 FQNEAQ (reference sequence). The CDR3 loop spans 15 amino acids. The V gene end was trimmed by 1 base and the J gene end by 6 bases; junction bases not matched to a gene: 7.

This clonotype is deemed medium-sized. This chain links TRBV7-9 with TRBJ2-7; the D is unclear. CDR1 is SEHNR and CDR2 is FQNEAQ in the germline V gene (reference sequence). V was trimmed by 1 base and J by 1 base, leaving 8 bases between them. CDR3 length: 14 residues. CDR3 DNA: TGTGCCAGCAGCTTAGGGGTACAGTCCTACGAGCAGTACTTC. Translation: CASSLGVQSYEQYF.

The rearrangement links TRBV6-1 to TRBJ1-5, with 8 nucleotides matching TRBD1. Trimming took 6 bases from V and 0 from J; bases not matched to a gene: 10. The CDR3 sequence is 17 residues long. Germline loops: CDR1 MNHNS, CDR2 SASEGT. CDR3 in amino acids: CASRRQGTIYSNQPQHF. CDR3 nucleotides: TGTGCCAGCAGGCGACAGGGGACAATCTATAGCAATCAGCCCCAGCATTTT.

The rearrangement uses TRBV18 and TRBJ2-2; 7 bases line up with TRBD2. CDR3 length: 17 amino acids. The junction had 10 bases not matched to a gene; V was cut back by 0 bases and J by 6 bases. Germline lookup yields CDR1 KGHSH and CDR2 LQKENI. Written as DNA, the CDR3 is TGTGCCAGCTCACCACCACTCGGCGGGGGAGTCCCCGGGGAGCTGTTTTTT. It translates to CASSPPLGGGVPGELFF.

In this sample, this clonotype turned up a few times. The chain couples TRBV5-6 to TRBJ1-5; no clear D. CDR1 is SGHDT, CDR2 YYEEEE, per germline. The CDR3 sequence is 16 residues long. Deletions cut 1 base from V and 0 bases from J, with 11 bases between. The CDR3 sequence is CASSLQRMYSNQPQHF. The CDR3 nucleotides are TGTGCCAGCAGCTTGCAACGGATGTATAGCAATCAGCCCCAGCATTTT.

This clonotype appeared a few times. V and J are TRBV4-1 and TRBJ2-7; no clear D gene. This CDR3 is 14 amino acids long. Germline-derived CDR1 and CDR2 are MGHRA and YSYEKL. The V end lost 4 bases, the J end lost 3 bases, and 13 bases lay between the germline ends. The CDR3 spells CASSPDFQNYEQYF. The CDR3 coding sequence is TGCGCCAGCAGCCCCGACTTTCAGAACTACGAGCAGTACTTC.

The chain carries TRBV4-1 and TRBJ2-5, with TRBD1 matching over 8 bases. V was pared by 3 bases and J by 3 bases, with 6 bases of the junction left unmatched. The CDR3 spans 15 residues. Germline V gene data show CDR1 as MGHRA and CDR2 as YSYEKL. The CDR3 spells CASSHVETGEETQYF. CDR3 DNA sequence: TGCGCCAGCAGCCATGTGGAGACAGGGGAAGAGACCCAGTACTTC.

The sample holds a few counts of this clonotype. J is TRBJ2-5 and V is TRBV12-3 or TRBV12-4, with TRBD1 matching 10 bases. The CDR3 loop spans 16 amino acids. V shed 5 bases and J 2 bases; nucleotides not matched to a gene: 8. CDR3 region: CASSGGTGEEQETQYF. CDR3 sequence (DNA): TGTGCCAGCAGTGGGGGGACAGGGGAAGAACAAGAGACCCAGTACTTC.

The table lists this clonotype with a count of one. This chain uses TRBV30 with TRBJ1-5; 8 bases are shared with TRBD1. Trimming cost V 3 bases and J 9 bases; bases outside gene matches: 7. Germline CDR1 is GTSNPN and CDR2 is SVGIG (reference sequence). This CDR3 has 13 residues. The CDR3 is CAWSGQGLGPQHF. Here the CDR3 DNA reads TGTGCCTGGAGCGGACAGGGACTGGGGCCCCAGCATTTT.

The chain combines TRBV4-1 with TRBJ2-5; no firm D call. The CDR3 is made up of 13 amino acids. V lost 2 bases and J 5 bases, leaving 9 bases between the germline ends. The germline V gene encodes CDR1 MGHRA and CDR2 YSYEKL. CDR3 protein: CASSQWEGETQYF. CDR3 in DNA: TGCGCCAGCAGCCAATGGGAAGGGGAGACCCAGTACTTC.

The chain carries TRBV28 and TRBJ2-7, with no clear D. The CDR3 sequence is 14 residues long. Per the germline V gene, CDR1 is MDHEN and CDR2 is SYDVKM. Trimming pared 3 bases from V and 3 bases from J, leaving 12 bases between. CDR3 residues: CASSFVGNLYEQYF. The CDR3 DNA reads TGTGCCAGCAGTTTTGTAGGGAATCTCTACGAGCAGTACTTC.

This clonotype has at least ten counts. The rearrangement joins TRBV12-3 or TRBV12-4 to TRBJ1-4; possibly TRBD1 for D (6 bases). Trimming shortened V by 5 bases and J by 10 bases, and 23 bases separated the two germline ends. This CDR3 spans 16 amino acids. The DNA for the CDR3 is TGTGCCAGCAGTCCAGAAAGGGGGGTAAGAGTAGGAAAACTGTTTTTT. As protein: CASSPERGVRVGKLFF.

This clonotype was observed at least ten times. The V gene is TRBV7-2, the J gene TRBJ1-5, with D perhaps TRBD1 (5 bases). The V gene lost 0 bases and the J gene lost 0 bases, with 6 bases spanning the gap. From germline, CDR1 is SGHTA and CDR2 FQGNSA. CDR3 length equals 15 residues. The DNA of the CDR3 is TGTGCCAGCAGCTTAGCGGGGGATAGCAATCAGCCCCAGCATTTT. Encoded protein: CASSLAGDSNQPQHF.

The table lists this clonotype with a few counts. CDR3 DNA: TGTGCCAGCAGCTCACCCGGGACCGAGCAGTACTTC. Encoded protein: CASSSPGTEQYF. V is TRBV7-3 and J is TRBJ2-7; the D gene could be TRBD1 or TRBD2 (5 bases each). The V end lost 4 bases, the J end lost 6 bases, and 10 bases lay between the germline ends. The CDR3 has 12 amino acids. Germline V lookup: CDR1 SGHTA, CDR2 FQGTGA.

This clonotype was seen a handful of times. The chain couples TRBV10-3 to TRBJ2-5; D is perhaps TRBD1 or TRBD2 (6 bases each). The CDR3 sequence is 14 residues long. Germline loops: CDR1 ENHRY, CDR2 SYGVKD. The V end was cut by 11 bases, the J end by 4 bases, with 20 bases between. CDR3 amino acids: CASGETGNAETQYF. The CDR3 nucleotides are TGTGCCTCGGGGGAAACAGGGAATGCAGAGACCCAGTACTTC.

The chain couples TRBV7-9 to TRBJ1-3; D is uncertain. Trimming pared 2 bases from V and 0 bases from J, leaving 14 bases between. CDR1 and CDR2 (germline): SEHNR, FQNEAQ (reference sequence). The CDR3 length is 17 residues. For the CDR3, the DNA is TGTGCCAGCAGCTTACTCGGCCCAAACCCCTCTGGAAACACCATATATTTT. It translates to CASSLLGPNPSGNTIYF.

This chain uses TRBV12-3 or TRBV12-4 with TRBJ2-7, with TRBD1 matching over 9 bases. The CDR3 runs 14 residues. V was pared by 3 bases and J by 4 bases, with 4 bases of the junction left unmatched. The CDR3 sequence is CASSFGQGRYEQYF. CDR3 nucleotides: TGTGCCAGCAGTTTTGGACAGGGGAGGTACGAGCAGTACTTC.

The V gene is TRBV10-3, the J gene TRBJ1-1; 9 bases line up with TRBD1. This CDR3 region has 13 residues. Per the germline V gene, CDR1 is ENHRY and CDR2 is SYGVKD. V shed 8 bases and J 5 bases; nucleotides not matched to a gene: 6. The CDR3 coding sequence is TGTGCCATCCTACGACAGGGGGGGACTGAAGCTTTCTTT. Translated, it gives CAILRQGGTEAFF.